The TCR beta chain under discussion was sequenced for a study of T-cell memory formation after mild COVID-19. Study-wide results and caveats: Clonal second-wave expansions that peaked on day 37 had unconfirmed SARS-CoV-2 specificity.

This clonotype has a handful of counts. The antigen is unknown. Constant-segment primers and 5'RACE yielded cDNA libraries for TCR alpha and TCR beta, each carrying sample barcodes and UMIs. TCRdb reanalysed the 5' RACE reads using MiXCR and keeps one entry per CDR3 protein. The table shows 250,000 or so distinct CDR3 sequences, with over 15% occurring only once. The CDR3 has 15 amino acids. V lost 4 bases and J lost 0, with 14 bases in between. Germline values: CDR1 DFQATT, CDR2 SNEGSKA (reference sequence). The sequence was obtained from a man aged 18 to 35 who had mild COVID-19 (a few samples of this study predate the infection). Cell type and time point are not known. The chain is built from TRBV20-1 and TRBJ2-3; D is possibly TRBD2 (5 bases). The sample consisted of PBMCs or a T cell subset sorted from them (not recorded which). For the CDR3, the DNA is TGCAGTGCTACCTTCCAGGCGGGCAGCACAGATACGCAGTATTTT. Its translation: CSATFQAGSTDTQYF.